This passage covers 25 T cell receptor beta chains from one sample sequenced in a study of blood T cell repertoires in COVID-19. Libraries were prepared by immunoSEQ multiplex PCR; TCRdb keeps only in-frame clonotypes and omits some of them. The profile covers 200,000 to 250,000 clones, with around 80% appearing a single time and 15% taken by the ten largest. Sequencing input: PBMCs or T cells enriched from blood (not recorded which). These receptor sequences come from a man aged 35 to 55 who had recovered from COVID-19.

V is TRBV3-1 (or the pseudogene TRBV3-2) and J is TRBJ1-1, with D possibly being TRBD1 (6 bases). CDR1 is LGHDT, CDR2 YNNKEL, per germline (reference sequence). The V and J ends lost 8 bases and 8 bases respectively, with 15 bases between them. The CDR3 contains 12 residues. CDR3 nucleotides: TGTGCCAGCGACGGGAGGGGGACAGAAGCTTTCTTT. Protein: CASDGRGTEAFF.

The chain combines TRBV5-4 with TRBJ1-3; 7 bases are shared with TRBD1. Germline trimming cut 4 bases from V and 1 base from J; bases unmatched to any gene: 5. The CDR3 runs to 15 residues. Germline assignment: CDR1 SGHNT and CDR2 YYREEE (reference sequence). CDR3 DNA: TGTGCCAGCAGCCTTACGACAGGGTCTGGAAACACCATATATTTT. Translating gives CASSLTTGSGNTIYF.

The V gene is TRBV7-9, the J gene TRBJ2-1; 8 positions agree with TRBD2. The ends lost 5 bases at V and 4 bases at J; junction bases unmatched: 16. Germline V gives CDR1 SEHNR, CDR2 FQNEAQ (reference sequence). The CDR3 covers 18 residues. The CDR3 loop is CASSPERAGANSYNEQFF. Here the CDR3 DNA reads TGTGCCAGCAGCCCAGAGAGAGCGGGGGCCAATTCATACAATGAGCAGTTCTTC.

This clone came up many times. The CDR3 DNA reads TGTGCCAGCAGGGAGGGTGGCCGAAACTCCTACGAGCAGTACTTC. Translated: CASREGGRNSYEQYF. V and J are TRBV14 and TRBJ2-7; possibly TRBD2 for D (6 bases). V was clipped by 6 bases and J by 0 bases, with 15 bases between them. Germline CDR1 reads SGHDN; CDR2 reads FVKESK. This CDR3 spans 15 amino acids.

This clone turned up a few times. The chain combines TRBV6-5 with TRBJ2-7; D might be TRBD1 (7 bases). Trimming took off 2 bases at V and 4 bases at J, with 15 bases between the two ends. This CDR3 has 15 residues. CDR1 is MNHEY and CDR2 is SVGAGI in the germline V gene. CDR3 sequence: CASSYGGTVLYEQYF. CDR3 DNA sequence: TGTGCCAGCAGTTACGGCGGGACAGTTCTATACGAGCAGTACTTC.

V gene TRBV28 combines with J gene TRBJ2-7, with 7 bases aligning to TRBD1. The junction had 7 bases not matched to a gene; V was cut back by 2 bases and J by 0 bases. The CDR3 is 16 amino acids. Per germline, CDR1 MDHEN and CDR2 SYDVKM. The CDR3 region is CASSLPGQTSSYEQYF. The CDR3 bases are TGTGCCAGCAGTTTACCGGGACAGACGAGCTCCTACGAGCAGTACTTC. Complete variable domain (other parts from reference TRBV28 and TRBJ2-7): DVKVTQSSRYLVKRTGEKVFLECVQDMDHENMFWYRQDPGLGLRLIYFSYDVKMKEKGDIPEGYSVSREKKERFSLILESASTNQTSMYLCASSLPGQTSSYEQYFGPGTRLTVT.

V and J are TRBV4-1 and TRBJ2-1; TRBD1 might be the D (5 bases). Trimming left V 1 base short and J 9 bases short, with 10 bases between. CDR1 is MGHRA, CDR2 YSYEKL, per germline. The CDR3 spans 13 residues. CDR3 sequence reads: CASSQASRGEQFF. The CDR3 region has the DNA TGCGCCAGCAGCCAAGCGTCTAGGGGTGAGCAGTTCTTC.

This chain's CDR3 is CASGFQNTGELFF. DNA of the CDR3: TGTGCCAGCGGCTTCCAGAACACCGGGGAGCTGTTTTTT. The chain has TRBV2 and TRBJ2-2; D ambiguous. Deletions cut 8 bases from V and 1 base from J, with 8 bases between. This CDR3 is built from 13 residues. In germline, CDR1 is SNHLY, CDR2 FYNNEI.

This chain connects TRBV28 to TRBJ2-7, with a tentative D call TRBD2 (5 bases). V lost 9 bases and J 3 bases, leaving 15 bases between the germline ends. CDR3 length equals 13 residues. CDR1 MDHEN and CDR2 SYDVKM come from the germline V gene. In nucleotides, the CDR3 is TGTGCCAGTTGTCCCGGGGTGGGCTACGAGCAGTACTTC. Protein: CASCPGVGYEQYF.

The chain recombines TRBV28 with TRBJ1-6, with D perhaps TRBD1 (5 bases). V was pared by 5 bases and J by 8 bases, with 10 bases between. The CDR3 spans 13 residues. Germline V gene data show CDR1 as MDHEN and CDR2 as SYDVKM. The CDR3 DNA follows: TGTGCCAGCAGTGACAGTGGTTATTCACCCCTCCACTTT. Its protein product is CASSDSGYSPLHF.

This rearrangement joins TRBV6-5 to TRBJ1-1, with D possibly TRBD1 on 6 matching bases. CDR3 length equals 15 residues. Deletions cut 7 bases from V and 1 base from J, with 16 bases between. Germline loops: CDR1 MNHEY, CDR2 SVGAGI. For the CDR3, the DNA is TGTGCCAGCACTCTAAACAGGGATGGGAACACTGAAGCTTTCTTT. It codes for CASTLNRDGNTEAFF.

This clone has a handful of counts. The chain recombines TRBV10-3 with TRBJ2-5; D uncertain. This CDR3 contains 13 residues. The V and J ends lost 10 bases and 1 base respectively, with 13 bases between them. Germline assignment: CDR1 ENHRY and CDR2 SYGVKD. CDR3 nucleotides: TGTGCCACCGTGGCGCCGGGCCAAGAGACCCAGTACTTC. Its protein is CATVAPGQETQYF.

This clone appeared a single time. The rearrangement links TRBV3-1 (or the pseudogene TRBV3-2) to TRBJ1-5; TRBD1 might be the D (5 bases). This CDR3 region has 14 residues. V gave up 4 bases and J gave up 1 base, with 8 bases separating them. The germline V gene encodes CDR1 LGHDT and CDR2 YNNKEL (reference sequence). The CDR3 reads CASSPRQSNQPQHF. CDR3 sequence (DNA): TGTGCCAGCAGCCCTAGACAGAGCAATCAGCCCCAGCATTTT.

The chain combines TRBV5-4 with TRBJ2-7; TRBD2 is a possible D gene (6 bases). The V gene's germline CDR1 is SGHNT and CDR2 YYREEE (reference sequence). Trimming removed 1 base from V and 0 bases from J, with 8 bases in between. The CDR3 extends over 14 amino acids. The CDR3 spells CASSLSAGSYEQYF. The CDR3 region has the DNA TGTGCCAGCAGCTTGTCAGCGGGCTCCTACGAGCAGTACTTC.

V is TRBV11-3 and J is TRBJ1-1; the D is unclear. CDR3 length equals 13 residues. The V and J ends lost 5 bases and 5 bases respectively, with 12 bases between them. Germline loops: CDR1 SGHNT, CDR2 YENEEA. The CDR3: CASSTGFNTEAFF. The CDR3 DNA is TGTGCCAGCAGCACCGGGTTTAATACTGAAGCTTTCTTT.

The chain links TRBV28 to TRBJ2-2; 7 bases agree with TRBD2. CDR3 size: 14 residues. The germline V gene has CDR1 MDHEN and CDR2 SYDVKM. V lost 8 bases to trimming and J lost 3 bases; unmatched junction nucleotides: 6. The CDR3 nucleotides are TGTGCCAGCGGAGGGGCGGGAGACACCGGGGAGCTGTTTTTT. This encodes CASGGAGDTGELFF.

This chain joins TRBV5-1 and TRBJ1-1, with D possibly being TRBD1 (5 bases). CDR3 length: 15 amino acids. V shed 0 bases and J shed 3 bases, with 12 bases lying between them. Germline V CDR1 and CDR2: SGHRS, YFSETQ. The DNA of the CDR3 is TGCGCCAGCAGCTTGGTGATCGGGGGGGACACTGAAGCTTTCTTT. Its translation: CASSLVIGGDTEAFF.

This rearrangement joins TRBV28 to TRBJ1-6; 7 nucleotides match TRBD1. Germline V gene sequence: CDR1 MDHEN, CDR2 SYDVKM. With 6 bases clipped from V and 0 bases from J, the junction kept 8 bases outside the gene matches. This CDR3 is 17 amino acids long. CDR3 region: CASSSGQRSSYNSPLHF. CDR3 coding DNA: TGTGCCAGCAGCTCGGGACAGAGGAGCTCCTATAATTCACCCCTCCACTTT.

The chain has TRBV6-2 or TRBV6-3 and TRBJ1-5; D is undetermined. V gave up 2 bases and J gave up 10 bases, with 15 bases separating them. Germline lookup yields CDR1 MNHEY and CDR2 SVGEGT. The CDR3 totals 14 residues. The CDR3 sequence: CASSYRPGGRPQHF. Here the CDR3 DNA reads TGTGCCAGCAGTTACCGCCCCGGCGGGCGTCCCCAGCATTTT.

This clone was recorded once. The chain is built from TRBV19 and TRBJ2-7, with a weak D call TRBD1 (5 bases). The CDR3 totals 13 residues. V dropped 2 bases and J dropped 5 bases, with 10 bases sitting between them. Per the germline V gene, CDR1 is LNHDA and CDR2 is SQIVND (reference sequence). CDR3 in amino acids: CASSIRARDEQYF. CDR3 coding DNA: TGTGCCAGTAGTATAAGGGCCAGGGACGAGCAGTACTTC.

This clone occurred once. The chain links TRBV7-9 to TRBJ1-1, with 8 bases fitting TRBD1. V shed 5 bases, J shed 6 bases, and the junction held 5 bases outside the gene matches. CDR1 is SEHNR, CDR2 FQNEAQ, per germline (reference sequence). The CDR3 extends over 13 amino acids. CDR3 protein: CASSLRTGPEAFF. The DNA for the CDR3 is TGTGCCAGCAGCCTCAGGACAGGGCCTGAAGCTTTCTTT.

The chain is built from TRBV18 and TRBJ2-7; D unresolved. CDR1 and CDR2 from the germline V gene are KGHSH and LQKENI. V lost 0 bases to trimming and J lost 3 bases, with 6 bases between them. CDR3 length: 13 residues. The CDR3 DNA reads TGTGCCAGCTCACCACCGGGCAGCTACGAGCAGTACTTC. Amino acid sequence: CASSPPGSYEQYF.

The rearrangement uses TRBV10-3 and TRBJ1-1; the D is unclear. The length of the CDR3 is 13 residues. The V end was cut by 6 bases, the J end by 4 bases, with 12 bases between. Per germline, CDR1 ENHRY and CDR2 SYGVKD. CDR3 DNA sequence: TGTGCCATCAGAACTTCGGTTGGCACTGAAGCTTTCTTT. It encodes CAIRTSVGTEAFF.

The rearrangement uses TRBV10-1 and TRBJ2-3; the D gene is possibly TRBD1 (6 bases). The germline V gene encodes CDR1 WNHNN and CDR2 SYGVQD (reference sequence). Deletions cut 4 bases from V and 2 bases from J, with 13 bases between. The CDR3 consists of 15 residues. CDR3: CASSGSGHTTDTQYF. As DNA, the CDR3 is TGCGCCAGCAGTGGTTCGGGACACACCACAGATACGCAGTATTTT.

This clone was counted once. The CDR3 protein is CASSGAGGTDTQYF. The CDR3 DNA reads TGTGCCAGCAGCGGAGCGGGGGGCACAGATACGCAGTATTTT. The chain recombines TRBV9 with TRBJ2-3; 8 bases are shared with TRBD2. CDR1 and CDR2 (germline): SGDLS, YYNGEE. Trimming cost V 3 bases and J 1 base; bases outside gene matches: 1. The CDR3 spans 14 residues.